The source of this TCR beta chain is a study of T-cell reconstitution after alpha-beta-depleted transplantation in children. A library of TCRbeta sequences, prepared with unique molecular identifiers, was generated. TCRdb reprocessed the PCR reads with MiXCR, giving one entry per CDR3 protein. The table shows roughly 310,000 distinct CDR3 sequences, with over 20% occurring only once. The length of the CDR3 is 13 residues. Per germline, CDR1 SEHNR and CDR2 FQNEAQ (reference sequence). V shed 6 bases, J shed 4 bases, and the junction held 5 bases outside the gene matches. This sequence joins TRBV7-9 and TRBJ2-7; 8 bases agree with TRBD1. The source of this sequence is a male patient aged 10 to 17 who had a stem cell transplant for acute lymphoblastic leukemia, so the T cells may come from the graft donor. Specimen: PBMCs, mostly from graft donor cells, collected 180 days after TCRalphabeta/CD19-depleted stem cell transplant. The CDR3 region is CASRSQGAYEQYF. The CDR3, as DNA: TGTGCCAGCAGGAGTCAGGGGGCATACGAGCAGTACTTC. Variable domain in full (rest from reference TRBV7-9 and TRBJ2-7): DTGVSQNPRHKITKRGQNVTFRCDPISEHNRLYWYRQTLGQGPEFLTYFQNEAQLEKSRLLSDRFSAERPKGSFSTLEIQRTEQGDSAMYLCASRSQGAYEQYFGPGTRLTVT.